This T cell receptor beta chain was captured by sequencing in a study of T-cell reconstitution after alpha-beta-depleted transplantation in children. Trimming removed 3 bases from V and 1 base from J, with 6 bases in between. The germline CDR1 and CDR2 sequences are SEHNR and FQNEAQ (reference sequence). This CDR3 is built from 13 residues. Unique molecular identifiers were used to barcode this TCRbeta library. TCRdb fed the PCR reads into MiXCR, producing one record per CDR3 protein. The sample consists of almost 500,000 distinct CDR3 sequences, about 12% of them appearing once. Sequencing used PBMCs from the stem cell graft donor, obtained from the stem cell graft. The receptor was isolated from a human donor who donated a stem cell graft to a child with combined immunodeficiency. This chain joins TRBV7-9 and TRBJ1-1; unclear D gene. DNA of the CDR3: TGTGCCAGCAGCTTTTCCAAGAACACTGAAGCTTTCTTT. Its translation is CASSFSKNTEAFF.